This T cell receptor beta chain was captured in a study of blood T cell repertoires in COVID-19. About the study: COVID-19 samples from acute and convalescent phases originated in the United States, Italy and Spain. PBMCs, B-cell-depleted T cells, or T cells were the source of the cDNA or gDNA that made up the material.

As originally analysed: Estimated nucleated cell counts came from reference gene primer amplification. The method was immunoSEQ multiplex PCR; TCRdb's version includes in-frame clones alone and lacks a portion of them. The V and J calls and clone size come from that table; D and trimming were worked out from the DNA. The table shows about 200,000 clones, with about nine tenths occurring only once. With V trimmed by 1 base and J by 1 base, 1 base remained unmatched. The CDR3 loop spans 15 amino acids. Germline loops: CDR1 SNHLY, CDR2 FYNNEI. The rearrangement links TRBV2 to TRBJ2-3, with 8 bases matching TRBD1. The sequence came from a man between 18 and 29 years old with active or convalescent COVID-19. Sequenced: peripheral blood. The chain's CDR3 is CASSEVGQGTDTQYF. The CDR3 coding sequence is TGTGCCAGCAGTGAAGTGGGACAGGGCACAGATACGCAGTATTTT.